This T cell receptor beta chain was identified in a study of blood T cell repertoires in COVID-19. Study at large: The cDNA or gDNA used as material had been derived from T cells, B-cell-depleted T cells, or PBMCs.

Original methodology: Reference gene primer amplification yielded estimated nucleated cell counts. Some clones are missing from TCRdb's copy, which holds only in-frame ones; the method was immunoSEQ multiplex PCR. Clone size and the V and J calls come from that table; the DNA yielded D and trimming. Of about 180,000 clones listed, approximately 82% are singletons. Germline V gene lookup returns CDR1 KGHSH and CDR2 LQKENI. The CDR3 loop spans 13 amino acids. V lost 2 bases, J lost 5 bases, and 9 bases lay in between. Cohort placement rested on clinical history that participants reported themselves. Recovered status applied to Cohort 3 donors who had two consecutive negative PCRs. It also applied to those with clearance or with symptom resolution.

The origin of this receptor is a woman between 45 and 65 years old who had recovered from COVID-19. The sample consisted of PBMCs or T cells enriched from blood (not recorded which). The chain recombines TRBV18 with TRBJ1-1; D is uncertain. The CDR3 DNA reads TGTGCCAGCTCACCAGGGCAGCCAACTGAAGCTTTCTTT. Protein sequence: CASSPGQPTEAFF. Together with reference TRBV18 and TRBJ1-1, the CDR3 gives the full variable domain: NAGVMQNPRHLVRRRGQEARLRCSPMKGHSHVYWYRQLPEEGLKFMVYLQKENIIDESGMPKERFSAEFPKEGPSILRIQQVVRGDSAAYFCASSPGQPTEAFFGQGTRLTVV.